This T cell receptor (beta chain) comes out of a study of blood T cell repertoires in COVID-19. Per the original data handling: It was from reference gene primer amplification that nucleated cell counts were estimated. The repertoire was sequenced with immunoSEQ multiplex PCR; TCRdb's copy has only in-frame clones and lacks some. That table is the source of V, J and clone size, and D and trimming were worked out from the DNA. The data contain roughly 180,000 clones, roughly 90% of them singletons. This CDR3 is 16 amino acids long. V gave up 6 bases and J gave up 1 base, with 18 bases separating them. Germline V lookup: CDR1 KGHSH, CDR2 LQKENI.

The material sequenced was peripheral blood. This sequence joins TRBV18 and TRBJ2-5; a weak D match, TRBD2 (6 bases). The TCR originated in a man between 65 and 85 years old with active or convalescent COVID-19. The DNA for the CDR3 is TGTGCCAGCTCCTCTGGCCGTGGGGGGACCCAAGAGACCCAGTACTTC. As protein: CASSSGRGGTQETQYF.